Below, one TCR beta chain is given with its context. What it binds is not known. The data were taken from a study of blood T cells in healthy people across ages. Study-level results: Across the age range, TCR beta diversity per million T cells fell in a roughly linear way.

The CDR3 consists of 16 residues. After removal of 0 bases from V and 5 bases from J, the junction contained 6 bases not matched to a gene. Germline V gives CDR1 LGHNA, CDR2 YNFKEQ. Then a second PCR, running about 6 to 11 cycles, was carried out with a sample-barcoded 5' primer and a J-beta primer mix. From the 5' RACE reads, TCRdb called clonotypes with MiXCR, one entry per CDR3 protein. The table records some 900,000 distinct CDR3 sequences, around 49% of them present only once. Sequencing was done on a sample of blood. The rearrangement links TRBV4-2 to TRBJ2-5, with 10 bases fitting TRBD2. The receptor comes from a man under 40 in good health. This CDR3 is CASSQEGGLAPETQYF. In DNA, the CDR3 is TGTGCCAGCAGCCAAGAGGGGGGACTAGCGCCGGAGACCCAGTACTTC.